Listed here is a single T cell receptor (beta chain). Its antigen is still unknown. One base away there is no much larger clone; base qualities are not given. This specimen belongs to a study of blood T cell repertoires in COVID-19 (dated by TCRdb to the early 2020s). Looking at the study overall: Samples covering the acute and convalescent phases of COVID-19 were provided by collaborators in the United States, Italy and Spain. The prospective study material was composed of cDNA or gDNA derived from T cells, B-cell-depleted T cells, or PBMCs. Subjects who had been exposed to COVID-19, were actively infected with it, or had recovered from it provided the deeply sampled blood TCRbeta repertoires that made up the dataset. A freely available public database, intended as a resource for researchers studying the immune response to SARS-CoV-2, is where the repertoires were released. Samples came from the ongoing ImmuneRACE study (first 160 participants) plus 1,254 subjects from 6 global collaborators. The sample metadata nearly always contained a de-identified subject ID, COVID-19 status, age in years and sex. HLA class I and class II types, where available, came from metadata supplied by the sample provider rather than from assay-based typing.

The investigation overall reported the following: The amount of clinical and demographic metadata varied by source and participant and was provided uncurated.

In the prospective study, participants were roughly 18 to 100 years old, resided in approximately 22 geographic areas of the United States, and were enrolled through a virtual design. In the prospective study, participants were assigned to cohorts based on the clinical history participants reported in a screening survey and a study questionnaire. Exposed participants had been in contact with someone with a PCR-confirmed or clinician-diagnosed COVID-19 case within 2 weeks of study entry. In the prospective study, whole blood, serum and a nasopharyngeal or oropharyngeal swab were collected from each participant by mobile phlebotomists. Participants in the prospective study had the option to provide additional blood draws and questionnaires over a 2-month period. Blood samples from the prospective study were shipped frozen or at room temperature prior to DNA extraction. TCRbeta CDR3 regions were amplified from genomic DNA using the immunoSEQ Assay, a bias-controlled multiplex PCR. Regarding the original processing steps: Within the assay, amplification of reference gene primers was used to estimate how many nucleated cells each sample contained. To quantify the absolute abundance of each unique TCRbeta CDR3 rearrangement, sequence reads were collapsed and filtered. For each sample, productive Simpson clonality was calculated as the square root of Simpson's diversity index across productive rearrangements. TCRdb stores this immuneACCESS table with in-frame sequences only. Part of the clones is absent; in the studies checked, under half of the shortfall reflects unresolved V genes, and no reason is known for the rest. The V and J calls and clone size come from that table; D and trimming were worked out from the DNA. This sample is represented by a few hundred thousand clones; under 90% of them were singletons. The leading ten clones occupy roughly 2.9% of the sample.

The CDR3 numbers 17 residues from cysteine through phenylalanine. The read is trimmed to its CDR3 DNA, 51 bases read in frame from base 1. Trimming accounts for 1 base at V and 0 bases at J, while the number of junction bases matched to no gene is 6. Sequences were obtained from PBMCs or T cells enriched from blood (not recorded which). The clonotype comes from a woman aged 45-65 years who had been exposed to COVID-19. The chain employs TRBV5-3 and TRBJ2-1; a stretch of 8 junction bases matches TRBD2. TRBV5-3 is classed as an ORF, of uncertain function. The base sequence is TGTGCCAGAAGCTTGTGTAGCGGGGTGATCTCCTACAATGAGCAGTTCTTC. Its amino acids are CARSLCSGVISYNEQFF.